These 32 T cell receptor beta chains share one sample of origin, sequenced in a study of T cell responses to AZD1222 COVID-19 vaccine. Only in-frame clones appear in the TCRdb table, and some are missing; sequencing was by immunoSEQ multiplex PCR. The sample shows 110,000 or so clones, more than 75% of them seen only once. The starting material was peripheral blood, obtained on day 0 of AZD1222 vaccination. The receptor set was obtained from an adult in good health.

The J gene is TRBJ1-1, the V gene TRBV6-5; 9 bases are a match to TRBD1. The V gene end was trimmed by 4 bases and the J gene end by 9 bases; junction bases not matched to a gene: 12. Germline CDR1 MNHEY, CDR2 SVGAGI. The CDR3 contains 15 residues. This chain's CDR3 is CASSSLQGALSKAFF. In nucleotides, the CDR3 is TGTGCCAGCAGTTCCCTACAGGGGGCGCTTTCTAAAGCTTTCTTT.

This chain joins TRBV5-4 and TRBJ2-5; D unclear. The V end was cut by 0 bases, the J end by 3 bases, with 9 bases between. Germline CDR1 is SGHNT and CDR2 is YYREEE (reference sequence). The CDR3 covers 14 residues. CDR3 sequence reads: CASSLGISKETQYF. Here the CDR3 DNA reads TGTGCCAGCAGCTTGGGGATCTCTAAAGAGACCCAGTACTTC.

The chain couples TRBV11-2 to TRBJ2-5; tentatively, D is TRBD2 (6 bases). Germline CDR1 reads SGHAT; CDR2 reads FQNNGV. The CDR3 spans 16 residues. V was pared by 5 bases and J by 4 bases, with 20 bases between. The CDR3 nucleotides read TGTGCCAGCAGCCCACTCGGGTCGGTGGGGGGAGAGACCCAGTACTTC. Translation: CASSPLGSVGGETQYF.

The chain has TRBV7-9 and TRBJ1-1, with D maybe TRBD1 (6 bases). The CDR3 contains 19 residues. Germline CDR1 reads SEHNR; CDR2 reads FQNEAQ (reference sequence). V was cut by 5 bases and J by 0 bases, with 25 bases left in between. CDR3 residues: CASSAPPGLLGAMNTEAFF. CDR3 nucleotide sequence: TGTGCCAGCAGCGCACCTCCGGGACTCTTGGGGGCTATGAACACTGAAGCTTTCTTT.

As concerns this clone: The germline gene is not matched at one end of the junction; a read error may be the cause. V gene TRBV7-9 combines with J gene TRBJ1-2; D is ambiguous. This CDR3 has 12 amino acids. The V gene's germline CDR1 is SEHNR and CDR2 FQNEAQ (reference sequence). The CDR3 protein is CASSPINYGYTF. CDR3 bases: TGTGCCAGCAGCCCCATTAACTATGGCTACACCTTT.

This chain connects TRBV5-1 to TRBJ2-1; 7 bases agree with TRBD1. CDR1 is SGHRS, CDR2 YFSETQ, per germline. With V trimmed by 4 bases and J by 5 bases, 6 bases remained unmatched. This CDR3 has 14 residues. CDR3 in DNA: TGCGCCAGCAGCCCCGGACAGGTCCACAATGAGCAGTTCTTC. This encodes CASSPGQVHNEQFF.

This chain joins TRBV7-2 and TRBJ2-3; perhaps TRBD2 as D (6 bases). CDR1 is SGHTA, CDR2 FQGNSA, per germline. V was shortened by 5 bases and J by 6 bases, with 18 bases between the two germline ends. This CDR3 region has 15 residues. The CDR3: CASSPRLGGFDTQYF. CDR3 bases: TGTGCCAGCAGCCCCCGACTAGGTGGGTTCGATACGCAGTATTTT.

The chain couples TRBV7-2 to TRBJ1-3; no reliable D call. Trimming left V 0 bases short and J 1 base short, with 7 bases between. Germline V gene data show CDR1 as SGHTA and CDR2 as FQGNSA. CDR3 length: 15 residues. Here the CDR3 DNA reads TGTGCCAGCAGCTTAGCGGTCAGTTCTGGAAACACCATATATTTT. It encodes CASSLAVSSGNTIYF.

The CDR3 bases are TGTGCCAGCAGCTTAAACCAGAACACTGAAGCTTTCTTT. Encoded protein: CASSLNQNTEAFF. J is TRBJ1-1 and V is TRBV7-9; D uncertain. This CDR3 is built from 13 residues. CDR1 is SEHNR, CDR2 FQNEAQ, per germline (reference sequence). Trimming cost V 2 bases and J 1 base, with 5 bases left between them.

The chain is built from TRBV7-9 and TRBJ2-7; 8 bases line up with TRBD1. Germline V gene data show CDR1 as SEHNR and CDR2 as FQNEAQ (reference sequence). V was clipped by 6 bases and J by 2 bases; unmatched bases: 6. This CDR3 spans 14 amino acids. The DNA of the CDR3 is TGTGCCAGCAGGCCGACAGGGGTTCCCTACGAGCAGTACTTC. Protein product: CASRPTGVPYEQYF.

CDR3 coding DNA: TGTGCCAGCTCCGCCGTGAGGAACGGCTACACCTTC. Protein: CASSAVRNGYTF. The J gene is TRBJ1-2, the V gene TRBV25-1; D uncertain. The CDR3 length is 12 residues. The germline V gene has CDR1 MGHDK and CDR2 SYGVNS. Trimming left V 8 bases short and J 8 bases short, with 15 bases between.

The gene calls are TRBV6-2 or TRBV6-3 and TRBJ1-1, with 7 bases aligning to TRBD1. The CDR3 is 11 residues long. CDR1 and CDR2 (germline): MNHEY, SVGEGT. Trimming cost V 4 bases and J 12 bases; bases outside gene matches: 5. CDR3 sequence reads: CASSSQGRTFF. The CDR3 DNA sequence: TGTGCCAGCAGTTCACAGGGGCGAACTTTCTTT.

The chain links TRBV5-1 to TRBJ2-5; 8 nucleotides agree with TRBD1. Germline loops: CDR1 SGHRS, CDR2 YFSETQ. This CDR3 has 15 residues. V trimming: 0 bases; J trimming: 4 bases; junction bases outside the gene matches: 5. The chain's CDR3 is CASSLVGQAGETQYF. DNA of the CDR3: TGCGCCAGCAGCTTGGTGGGACAGGCGGGAGAGACCCAGTACTTC.

To note about this clone: The junction does not match germline at one end; this may be a read error. The genes are TRBV6-5 and TRBJ1-1; D unclear. Germline V gene sequence: CDR1 MNHEY, CDR2 SVGAGI. The CDR3 runs 13 residues. This CDR3 is CASRALKNTETFF. The CDR3 DNA is TGTGCCAGCAGGGCCCTAAAGAACACTGAAACTTTCTTT.

The chain joins TRBV5-1 to TRBJ1-3; possible D gene TRBD1, 5 bases. Per the germline V gene, CDR1 is SGHRS and CDR2 is YFSETQ. This CDR3 is built from 14 residues. The V and J ends lost 4 bases and 1 base respectively, with 9 bases between them. CDR3 sequence reads: CASSRDSSGNTIYF. The DNA for the CDR3 is TGCGCCAGCAGCCGCGACAGTTCTGGAAACACCATATATTTT.

This chain uses TRBV7-9 with TRBJ1-2, with TRBD1 identical over 8 bases. The CDR3 is made up of 16 amino acids. The junction had 8 bases not matched to a gene; V was cut back by 0 bases and J by 5 bases. Germline V gene sequence: CDR1 SEHNR, CDR2 FQNEAQ (reference sequence). In DNA form, the CDR3 reads TGTGCCAGCAGCTTAGCGGCAGGGGGCATAGGGTATGGCTACACCTTC. It yields the protein CASSLAAGGIGYGYTF.

The gene calls are TRBV4-2 and TRBJ1-1; D may be TRBD1 (5 bases). The CDR3 has 15 amino acids. Trimming left V 0 bases short and J 5 bases short, with 13 bases between. Germline V gene data show CDR1 as LGHNA and CDR2 as YNFKEQ. CDR3 nucleotide sequence: TGTGCCAGCAGCCAAGATAACGGGGGTACAACTGAAGCTTTCTTT. This gives the protein CASSQDNGGTTEAFF.

The rearrangement links TRBV19 to TRBJ1-2; TRBD1 is a possible D gene (5 bases). V lost 5 bases to trimming and J lost 8 bases, with 18 bases between them. Germline V gives CDR1 LNHDA, CDR2 SQIVND (reference sequence). The CDR3 length is 14 residues. The CDR3 reads CASSSWDGTGGYTF. CDR3 bases: TGTGCCAGTAGTTCTTGGGACGGGACGGGAGGCTACACCTTC.

This chain joins TRBV6-1 and TRBJ1-1, with TRBD1 as a possible D gene (5 bases). The CDR3 has 15 residues. The germline V and J ends were trimmed by 1 base and 4 bases, with 13 bases remaining between them. Germline V CDR1 and CDR2: MNHNS, SASEGT. In nucleotides, the CDR3 is TGTGCCAGCAGTGAAGGGATTTGGGGCGGCACTGAAGCTTTCTTT. It translates to CASSEGIWGGTEAFF.

CDR3 region: CASSPGRNNEKLFF. CDR3 in DNA: TGTGCCAGCTCACCGGGGCGGAATAATGAAAAACTGTTTTTT. The V and J genes are TRBV18 and TRBJ1-4; perhaps TRBD1 as D (5 bases). This CDR3 is built from 14 residues. V shed 3 bases and J shed 4 bases, with 9 bases lying between them. CDR1 KGHSH and CDR2 LQKENI come from the germline V gene. Filled out from reference TRBV18 and TRBJ1-4, the complete variable domain reads NAGVMQNPRHLVRRRGQEARLRCSPMKGHSHVYWYRQLPEEGLKFMVYLQKENIIDESGMPKERFSAEFPKEGPSILRIQQVVRGDSAAYFCASSPGRNNEKLFFGSGTQLSVL.

This rearrangement joins TRBV5-1 to TRBJ1-5, with a weak D call TRBD1 (5 bases). The V gene's germline CDR1 is SGHRS and CDR2 YFSETQ. This CDR3 has 13 amino acids. Trimming stripped 4 bases from V and 6 bases from J, with 11 bases between. DNA for the CDR3: TGCGCCAGCAGCCTCAGGGTGGGTCAGCCCCAGCATTTT. Translation gives CASSLRVGQPQHF. The variable domain in full, completed from reference TRBV5-1 and TRBJ1-5, reads KAGVTQTPRYLIKTRGQQVTLSCSPISGHRSVSWYQQTPGQGLQFLFEYFSETQRNKGNFPGRFSGRQFSNSRSEMNVSTLELGDSALYLCASSLRVGQPQHFGDGTRLSIL.

J is TRBJ1-2 and V is TRBV19; possible D gene TRBD1, 5 bases. This CDR3 has 13 amino acids. Germline CDR1 reads LNHDA; CDR2 reads SQIVND (reference sequence). V shed 6 bases and J shed 4 bases, with 12 bases lying between them. CDR3 bases: TGTGCCAGTAGATTACAGGCGAGCTATGGCTACACCTTC. Protein sequence: CASRLQASYGYTF.

The rearrangement joins TRBV19 to TRBJ2-7, with a tentative D call TRBD1 (5 bases). V was cut by 6 bases and J by 3 bases, with 9 bases left in between. Germline CDR1 is LNHDA and CDR2 is SQIVND (reference sequence). This CDR3 is built from 12 residues. The CDR3 bases are TGTGCCAGTAGCCCTCAGGGCTACGAGCAGTACTTC. It specifies CASSPQGYEQYF.

V is TRBV4-1 and J is TRBJ2-1; 10 nucleotides align to TRBD2. V trimming: 0 bases; J trimming: 9 bases; junction bases outside the gene matches: 8. CDR1 MGHRA and CDR2 YSYEKL come from the germline V gene. The CDR3 runs to 16 residues. CDR3 DNA: TGCGCCAGCAGCCAAGAGCCTAGCGGGGGACTCGGTGAGCAGTTCTTC. It codes for CASSQEPSGGLGEQFF.

The rearrangement links TRBV5-4 to TRBJ1-1; the D is unclear. The germline CDR1 and CDR2 sequences are SGHNT and YYREEE (reference sequence). Trimming removed 1 base from V and 3 bases from J, with 7 bases in between. The CDR3 extends over 13 amino acids. The CDR3 loop is CASSLSRDTEAFF. CDR3 bases: TGTGCCAGCAGCTTGTCTCGGGACACTGAAGCTTTCTTT.

This clone turned up a few times. V gene TRBV11-3 combines with J gene TRBJ2-1; tentatively, D is TRBD1 or TRBD2 (5 bases each). The CDR3 is 14 amino acids. CDR1 is SGHNT, CDR2 YENEEA, per germline. The V and J ends lost 5 bases and 3 bases respectively, with 11 bases between them. The CDR3 region is CASSVGPNYNEQFF. In DNA, the CDR3 is TGTGCCAGCAGCGTGGGACCGAACTACAATGAGCAGTTCTTC. Drawing the rest from reference TRBV11-3 and TRBJ2-1, the complete variable domain is EAGVVQSPRYKIIEKKQPVAFWCNPISGHNTLYWYLQNLGQGPELLIRYENEEAVDDSQLPKDRFSAERLKGVDSTLKIQPAELGDSAVYLCASSVGPNYNEQFFGPGTRLTVL.

CDR3 DNA: TGTGCCAGCAGTTTAACGATGGACACTGAAGCTTTCTTT. Its translation is CASSLTMDTEAFF. The chain employs TRBV27 and TRBJ1-1; no clear D gene. CDR1 and CDR2 from the germline V gene are MNHEY and SMNVEV (reference sequence). The CDR3 covers 13 residues. The ends were cut back, 2 bases at V and 3 bases at J, with 7 bases in the middle.

The CDR3 sequence: CASSQKASYNSPLHF. CDR3 nucleotides: TGTGCCAGCAGTCAGAAGGCCTCCTATAATTCACCCCTCCACTTT. This chain links TRBV7-2 with TRBJ1-6; D is unresolved. The germline V gene encodes CDR1 SGHTA and CDR2 FQGNSA. The V end lost 6 bases, the J end lost 0 bases, and 9 bases lay between the germline ends. CDR3 length: 15 amino acids.

This clone has just one count. This chain links TRBV6-4 with TRBJ2-2, with TRBD2 matching over 7 bases. Germline V gene data show CDR1 as MRHNA and CDR2 as SNTAGT. The CDR3 totals 15 residues. After removal of 4 bases from V and 4 bases from J, the junction contained 6 bases not matched to a gene. The CDR3 is CASSASGGGTGELFF. The CDR3 region has the DNA TGTGCCAGCAGTGCCTCGGGGGGAGGCACCGGGGAGCTGTTTTTT.

The gene calls are TRBV14 and TRBJ1-1; D gene uncertain. The CDR3 consists of 13 residues. Trimming cost V 4 bases and J 0 bases, with 6 bases left between them. Germline lookup yields CDR1 SGHDN and CDR2 FVKESK. DNA of the CDR3: TGTGCCAGCAGCCGCCTTATGAACACTGAAGCTTTCTTT. This sequence encodes CASSRLMNTEAFF.

As to this clone: Mismatch with germline at one junction end may stem from a read error. V and J are TRBV9 and TRBJ1-5; D gene unclear. The CDR3 sequence is 11 residues long. Germline-derived CDR1 and CDR2 are SGDLS and YYNGEE. This CDR3 reads CASSEYGRSPF. The CDR3 DNA follows: TGTGCCAGCAGCGAATACGGGAGGTCCCCATTT.

DNA for the CDR3: TGTGCCAGCAGCTTGGCAAGCTATGGCTACACCTTC. Protein product: CASSLASYGYTF. The chain carries TRBV5-6 and TRBJ1-2; D call uncertain. Germline assignment: CDR1 SGHDT and CDR2 YYEEEE. Trimming removed 0 bases at V and 4 bases at J, with 4 bases between. CDR3 size: 12 residues.